This T cell receptor beta chain was identified in a study of blood T cell repertoires in COVID-19. Per germline, CDR1 MNHEY and CDR2 SMNVEV (reference sequence). V was trimmed by 2 bases and J by 5 bases, leaving 10 bases between them. The CDR3 length is 13 residues. TCRdb's copy holds only in-frame clones and misses some; the assay was immunoSEQ multiplex PCR. The repertoire holds roughly 200,000 clones, approximately 81% seen once, with about 17% in the top ten. The study recruited people aged roughly 18 to 89 years across approximately 23 US areas. The sequence was collected from a middle-aged man who had recovered from COVID-19. V and J are TRBV27 and TRBJ2-7, with D unclear. The sequencing sample was made of PBMCs or T cells enriched from blood (not recorded which). In DNA form, the CDR3 reads TGTGCCAGCAGTTTAAGAGTTGGTAACGAGCAGTACTTC. As protein: CASSLRVGNEQYF.